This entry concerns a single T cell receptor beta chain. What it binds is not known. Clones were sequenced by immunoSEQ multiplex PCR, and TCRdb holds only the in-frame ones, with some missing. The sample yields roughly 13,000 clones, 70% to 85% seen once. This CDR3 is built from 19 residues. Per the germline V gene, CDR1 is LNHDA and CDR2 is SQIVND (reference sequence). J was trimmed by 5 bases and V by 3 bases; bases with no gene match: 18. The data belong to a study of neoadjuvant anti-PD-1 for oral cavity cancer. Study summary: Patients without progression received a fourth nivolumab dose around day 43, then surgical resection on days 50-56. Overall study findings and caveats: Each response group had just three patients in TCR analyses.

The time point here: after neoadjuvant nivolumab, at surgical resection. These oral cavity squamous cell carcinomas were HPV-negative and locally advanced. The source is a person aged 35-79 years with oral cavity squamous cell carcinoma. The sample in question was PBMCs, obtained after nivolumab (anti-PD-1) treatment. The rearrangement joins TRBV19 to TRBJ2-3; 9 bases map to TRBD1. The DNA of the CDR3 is TGTGCCAGTAGTATCTCTGGGACAGGGATTAGTTGGGGGTTAGATACGCAGTATTTT. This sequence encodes CASSISGTGISWGLDTQYF. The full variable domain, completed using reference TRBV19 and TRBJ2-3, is DGGITQSPKYLFRKEGQNVTLSCEQNLNHDAMYWYRQDPGQGLRLIYYSQIVNDFQKGDIAEGYSVSREKKESFPLTVTSAQKNPTAFYLCASSISGTGISWGLDTQYFGPGTRLTVL.